This paragraph covers one T cell receptor (beta chain) sequence. No antigen is known for it. Within one base of it there is no much larger clone, and no base qualities were kept. Trimming takes 7 bases from V and 8 bases from J, and the germline ends sit 11 bases apart. The CDR3, cysteine through phenylalanine, is 12 amino acids long. Of all the DNA, just the CDR3 is kept, 36 bases in frame from base 1. CDR1 SGHVS and CDR2 FQNEAQ are derived from the germline V gene. The sample comes from a study of CDR3 diversity in severe acne (dated by TCRdb to between 2019 and 2020). Library prep was done by PCR. TCRdb records Illumina HiSeq 2000 as the sequencer. TCRdb reprocessed the public reads (quality trimming at Q25 with fastp, clone calling with MiXCR) and kept in-frame beta chains. Every CDR3 protein is listed once, alongside the most common genes and DNA of its rows. The sample table shows about 98,000 distinct CDR3 sequences, and around 56% are seen once. In total, the top ten clones hold roughly 12% of the sample.

The TCR comes from a male donor with acne. The material sequenced was blood. Recombination connected TRBV7-8 to TRBJ2-2; 5 matching bases give a weak D call of TRBD1. The CDR3 protein: CASTIRQGELFF. Here is the DNA: TGTGCCAGCACCATTAGACAGGGGGAGCTGTTTTTT.